The 8 T cell receptor beta chains reported below all come from one sample, sequenced in a study of blood T cell repertoires in COVID-19. The method was immunoSEQ multiplex PCR; TCRdb's version includes in-frame clones alone and lacks a portion of them. This table has 210,000 or so clones, approximately 84% appearing once. Sequenced input: peripheral blood. These receptor sequences come from a woman aged 70-85 years with active or convalescent COVID-19.

This clone was detected once. This chain links TRBV15 with TRBJ2-6; D not certain. The CDR3 sequence is 14 residues long. V was shortened by 3 bases and J by 2 bases, with 5 bases between the two germline ends. Germline lookup yields CDR1 LNHNV and CDR2 YYDKDF (reference sequence). CDR3 protein: CATSSYAGANVLTF. As DNA, the CDR3 is TGTGCCACCAGCAGCTACGCTGGGGCCAACGTCCTGACTTTC.

This clone was picked up a small number of times. The rearrangement links TRBV7-9 to TRBJ1-3; TRBD1 matches at 7 bases. The CDR3 runs 14 residues. Per the germline V gene, CDR1 is SEHNR and CDR2 is FQNEAQ (reference sequence). V lost 2 bases to trimming and J lost 2 bases; unmatched junction nucleotides: 0. CDR3 protein: CASSLQGAGNTIYF. The CDR3 DNA reads as TGTGCCAGCAGCTTACAGGGGGCTGGAAACACCATATATTTT.

V and J are TRBV3-1 (or the pseudogene TRBV3-2) and TRBJ2-5; 12 positions agree with TRBD1. The CDR3 length is 18 residues. Germline trimming cut 4 bases from V and 0 bases from J; bases unmatched to any gene: 9. Germline-derived CDR1 and CDR2 are LGHDT and YNNKEL (reference sequence). CDR3 nucleotide sequence: TGTGCCAGCAGCCCCTCCGGGACAGGGGGCCGGGACCAAGAGACCCAGTACTTC. Its protein product is CASSPSGTGGRDQETQYF.

This chain joins TRBV9 and TRBJ1-4; the D is unclear. Germline CDR1 is SGDLS and CDR2 is YYNGEE. The ends were cut back, 0 bases at V and 6 bases at J, with 12 bases in the middle. The CDR3 is 15 amino acids. This CDR3 is CASSVGGGSHEKLFF. The CDR3 coding sequence is TGTGCCAGCAGCGTAGGGGGAGGTTCTCATGAAAAACTGTTTTTT.

The J gene is TRBJ2-5, the V gene TRBV6-2 or TRBV6-3; 9 bases map to TRBD1. In germline, CDR1 is MNHEY, CDR2 SVGEGT. The length of the CDR3 is 16 residues. Trimming removed 4 bases from V and 5 bases from J; junction bases left unmatched: 11. The CDR3 nucleotides read TGTGCCAGCAGTTCTTCCCCGGGACAGGGATTGGAGACCCAGTACTTC. Its protein product is CASSSSPGQGLETQYF.

The chain joins TRBV7-9 to TRBJ2-7; 10 nucleotides align to TRBD1. CDR1 and CDR2 from the germline V gene are SEHNR and FQNEAQ (reference sequence). V was clipped by 4 bases and J by 2 bases; unmatched bases: 5. The CDR3 runs to 15 residues. This CDR3 is CASSSGQGGAYEQYF. CDR3 DNA: TGTGCCAGCAGCTCCGGACAGGGGGGCGCCTACGAGCAGTACTTC.

The table lists this clone with a count of one. This chain connects TRBV6-5 to TRBJ2-5; D remains unclear. This CDR3 has 15 residues. CDR1 is MNHEY and CDR2 is SVGAGI in the germline V gene. V lost 6 bases, J lost 0 bases, and 14 bases lay in between. DNA of the CDR3: TGTGCCAGCAGGCCGAGTGAACTTTACCAAGAGACCCAGTACTTC. Protein: CASRPSELYQETQYF.

J is TRBJ2-3 and V is TRBV28, with D perhaps TRBD1 (6 bases). This CDR3 comprises 14 residues. CDR1 MDHEN and CDR2 SYDVKM come from the germline V gene. Trimming cost V 5 bases and J 1 base, with 10 bases left between them. The DNA for the CDR3 is TGTGCCAGCAGTGGGGACATCGGCACAGATACGCAGTATTTT. Translated, it gives CASSGDIGTDTQYF.